This entry describes one T cell receptor beta chain. CDR3-region Arm-PCR and iRepertoire HTBI primers produced the TCR beta libraries. TCRdb passed the multiplex PCR reads through MiXCR, listing each CDR3 protein once. The data hold about 450,000 distinct CDR3 sequences, with 14% observed a single time. Documented time point: newly diagnosed GD, antithyroid drugs for less than 3 months. RNA extracted from PBMCs served as the sequencing template. This entry belongs to a study of regulatory T cells in long-lasting Graves disease. The data were also submitted as part of a second study, on T cells in Graves' hyperthyroidism and ophthalmopathy.

The clonotype was recovered from a woman in her 50s with Graves disease. Sample: peripheral blood mononuclear cells (PBMCs), taken at new diagnosis, from a patient treated with antithyroid drugs.

The CDR3 DNA follows: TGTGCCAGCAGAGCGGGACAGCCTTACTCTGGGGCCAACGTCCTGACTTTC. As protein: CASRAGQPYSGANVLTF. The chain carries TRBV28 and TRBJ2-6; D tentatively reads TRBD1 or TRBD2 (7 bases each). V lost 6 bases and J 0 bases, leaving 15 bases between the germline ends. There are 17 residues in the CDR3. In germline, CDR1 is MDHEN, CDR2 SYDVKM.